Shown below are 24 T cell receptor beta chains from a single sample sequenced in a study of blood T cell repertoires in COVID-19 (TCRdb year 2020). The method behind the library was the immunoSEQ multiplex PCR assay. Here the immuneACCESS table is served through TCRdb, limited to in-frame sequences with V and J called. Missing clones are a known gap in these copies; in checked studies unresolved V genes cover under half, and the rest lacks a known reason. This sample gives roughly 250,000 clones in total; approximately 91% of them show up just once. Jointly, the top ten make up about 2.5% of the sample. Sequencing used PBMCs or T cells enriched from blood (not recorded which). Every receptor here comes from a woman aged 40-49 years with acute COVID-19.

The chain links TRBV27 to TRBJ2-4, with D tentatively TRBD1 (6 bases). The germline V and J ends were trimmed by 5 bases and 7 bases, with 12 bases remaining between them. Germline values: CDR1 MNHEY, CDR2 SMNVEV (reference sequence). The CDR3 covers 13 residues. The CDR3 DNA is TGTGCCAGCAGTCCCCATCAGGGGAACATTCAGTACTTC. Protein: CASSPHQGNIQYF.

This clone appeared once. The chain carries TRBV7-9 and TRBJ2-5, with D possibly being TRBD2 (6 bases). Germline CDR1 reads SEHNR; CDR2 reads FQNEAQ (reference sequence). The CDR3 extends over 16 amino acids. Between the trimmed V and J ends, which lost 2 bases and 3 bases, there was a span of 16 bases. The CDR3 loop reads CASSLLDNWGEETQYF. CDR3 sequence (DNA): TGTGCCAGCAGCTTATTAGACAACTGGGGGGAAGAGACCCAGTACTTC.

Here the CDR3 DNA reads TGTGCCAGCAGCGTAGCTTCGACTAGCGGGAGAGGCGAGCAGTTCTTC. Its translation: CASSVASTSGRGEQFF. V usage is TRBV9 and J usage is TRBJ2-1, with 12 positions matching TRBD2. The germline V gene has CDR1 SGDLS and CDR2 YYNGEE. The CDR3 loop spans 16 amino acids. Trimming cost V 0 bases and J 10 bases; bases outside gene matches: 8.

This clone was observed once. The chain employs TRBV11-2 and TRBJ1-1, with D tentatively TRBD1 (6 bases). Trimming shortened V by 2 bases and J by 8 bases, and 18 bases separated the two germline ends. CDR3 size: 15 residues. The V gene's germline CDR1 is SGHAT and CDR2 FQNNGV. CDR3 amino acids: CASSLLTGTWGEAFF. The CDR3 bases are TGTGCCAGCAGCTTACTCACAGGGACCTGGGGGGAAGCTTTCTTT.

This chain links TRBV3-1 (or the pseudogene TRBV3-2) with TRBJ2-5, with D maybe TRBD2 (6 bases). Germline V gene lookup returns CDR1 LGHDT and CDR2 YNNKEL (reference sequence). This CDR3 is 13 amino acids long. V lost 5 bases and J 11 bases, leaving 18 bases between the germline ends. This chain's CDR3 is CASSTSPGVAQYF. The CDR3 nucleotides are TGTGCCAGCAGCACATCGCCGGGGGTTGCTCAGTACTTC.

This chain's CDR3 is CASSYSTPGQGEKLFF. The DNA of the CDR3 is TGTGCCAGCAGTTACTCGACCCCCGGACAGGGGGAAAAACTGTTTTTT. The rearrangement joins TRBV6-5 to TRBJ1-4; 9 positions agree with TRBD1. V lost 0 bases and J lost 8; bases outside the gene matches: 7. The CDR3 consists of 16 residues. Germline lookup yields CDR1 MNHEY and CDR2 SVGAGI.

The rearrangement links TRBV7-9 to TRBJ2-7; 7 bases are shared with TRBD2. Germline V gene sequence: CDR1 SEHNR, CDR2 FQNEAQ (reference sequence). V lost 1 base, J lost 1 base, and 1 base stayed unmatched. The CDR3 consists of 14 residues. The CDR3 DNA sequence: TGTGCCAGCAGCTTAGGACTAGCTTCCTACGAGCAGTACTTC. Translated, it gives CASSLGLASYEQYF.

The DNA for the CDR3 is TGTGCCAGCAGTTACTCGCGAGGCTATGGCTACACCTTC. It is translated as CASSYSRGYGYTF. The chain joins TRBV6-5 to TRBJ1-2; D unresolved. The V gene lost 0 bases and the J gene lost 4 bases, with 6 bases spanning the gap. In germline, CDR1 is MNHEY, CDR2 SVGAGI. The length of the CDR3 is 13 residues.

This clone showed up just once. The chain links TRBV4-3 to TRBJ1-1; 7 nucleotides match TRBD1. Germline CDR1 and CDR2: LGHNA and YSLEER. Germline trimming cut 7 bases from V and 4 bases from J; bases unmatched to any gene: 6. The CDR3 runs to 13 residues. CDR3 region: CASKQGTGTEAFF. The DNA for the CDR3 is TGCGCCAGCAAACAGGGGACGGGCACTGAAGCTTTCTTT.

The CDR3: CATTSAGGPTYEQYF. CDR3 coding DNA: TGTGCCACCACATCGGCAGGGGGTCCGACCTACGAGCAGTACTTC. The chain combines TRBV19 with TRBJ2-7, with 7 nucleotides matching TRBD1. The CDR3 runs to 15 residues. CDR1 LNHDA and CDR2 SQIVND come from the germline V gene (reference sequence). Unmatched junction bases numbered 14, after V lost 10 bases and J lost 2 bases.

The V call is TRBV7-8, the J call TRBJ1-1; D is undetermined. From germline, CDR1 is SGHVS and CDR2 FQNEAQ. The V and J ends lost 1 base and 1 base respectively, with 4 bases between them. CDR3 length: 13 residues. CDR3 coding DNA: TGTGCCAGCAGCTTAGGGCAGAACACTGAAGCTTTCTTT. This encodes CASSLGQNTEAFF.

J is TRBJ1-6 and V is TRBV30; 7 positions match TRBD1. Germline V gene sequence: CDR1 GTSNPN, CDR2 SVGIG (reference sequence). The CDR3 contains 15 residues. V trimming: 0 bases; J trimming: 7 bases; junction bases outside the gene matches: 6. The chain's CDR3 is CAWSVPDRVNSPLHF. CDR3 nucleotides: TGTGCCTGGAGTGTCCCAGACAGGGTCAATTCACCCCTCCACTTT.

The V call is TRBV10-1, the J call TRBJ2-3; no reliable D call. The ends were cut back, 0 bases at V and 6 bases at J, with 10 bases in the middle. Germline CDR1 and CDR2: WNHNN and SYGVQD (reference sequence). CDR3 length: 14 residues. DNA for the CDR3: TGCGCCAGCAGTGAGTCGAACAGTGGGGATACGCAGTATTTT. Translated, it gives CASSESNSGDTQYF.

The chain recombines TRBV27 with TRBJ1-1; TRBD1 matches 7 bases. The length of the CDR3 is 16 residues. The V gene's germline CDR1 is MNHEY and CDR2 SMNVEV (reference sequence). With 2 bases clipped from V and 4 bases from J, the junction kept 10 bases outside the gene matches. DNA of the CDR3: TGTGCCAGCAGTTTAAGCAGGGGGTGGGTTGGCACTGAAGCTTTCTTT. It translates to CASSLSRGWVGTEAFF.

The V gene is TRBV7-9, the J gene TRBJ1-6; the match to TRBD1 covers 8 bases. The CDR3 runs to 16 residues. Germline assignment: CDR1 SEHNR and CDR2 FQNEAQ (reference sequence). V lost 2 bases to trimming and J lost 2 bases; unmatched junction nucleotides: 2. The CDR3 DNA follows: TGTGCCAGCAGCTTACAGGGGGCGGCCTATAATTCACCCCTCCACTTT. This sequence encodes CASSLQGAAYNSPLHF.

The rearrangement joins TRBV2 to TRBJ2-7; 9 nucleotides align to TRBD2. CDR3 size: 13 residues. Per germline, CDR1 SNHLY and CDR2 FYNNEI. The junction had 7 bases not matched to a gene; V was cut back by 8 bases and J by 5 bases. The CDR3 sequence is CASLAGSSNEQYF. The CDR3 DNA sequence: TGTGCCAGCCTAGCGGGATCTTCGAACGAGCAGTACTTC.

The rearrangement uses TRBV5-6 and TRBJ1-1, with 10 bases that match TRBD1. The CDR3 loop spans 15 amino acids. Germline values: CDR1 SGHDT, CDR2 YYEEEE. Trimming at V came to 2 bases and at J to 4 bases, leaving 5 bases not matched to a gene. The CDR3: CASSFDRGRGTEAFF. As DNA, the CDR3 is TGTGCCAGCAGCTTCGACAGGGGGCGAGGCACTGAAGCTTTCTTT. Based on the CDR3 plus reference TRBV5-6 and TRBJ1-1, the full variable domain is DAGVTQSPTHLIKTRGQQVTLRCSPKSGHDTVSWYQQALGQGPQFIFQYYEEEERQRGNFPDRFSGHQFPNYSSELNVNALLLGDSALYLCASSFDRGRGTEAFFGQGTRLTVV.

The rearrangement links TRBV18 to TRBJ2-6; D may be TRBD1 (5 bases). V was shortened by 3 bases and J by 0 bases, with 12 bases between the two germline ends. Germline values: CDR1 KGHSH, CDR2 LQKENI. There are 17 residues in the CDR3. The DNA for the CDR3 is TGTGCCAGCTCACCCTTGGGGCGCCTCTCTGGGGCCAACGTCCTGACTTTC. Encoded protein: CASSPLGRLSGANVLTF.

J is TRBJ1-1 and V is TRBV7-9, with D perhaps matching TRBD1 (5 bases). V gave up 5 bases and J gave up 4 bases, with 17 bases separating them. The CDR3 contains 15 residues. Per germline, CDR1 SEHNR and CDR2 FQNEAQ (reference sequence). CDR3 in DNA: TGTGCCAGCAGCGAACCCAGGGATTGGACCACTGAAGCTTTCTTT. It is translated as CASSEPRDWTTEAFF.

The genes are TRBV18 and TRBJ1-2, with TRBD1 matching 8 bases. V lost 2 bases to trimming and J lost 14 bases; unmatched junction nucleotides: 7. The CDR3 extends over 12 amino acids. CDR1 KGHSH and CDR2 LQKENI come from the germline V gene. The CDR3 spells CASSPLGQDLTF. DNA for the CDR3: TGTGCCAGCTCACCATTGGGACAGGACTTAACCTTC.

The rearrangement joins TRBV5-4 to TRBJ1-3, with D hard to call. The CDR3 is 17 amino acids. V was pared by 2 bases and J by 3 bases, with 18 bases between. Germline V gene sequence: CDR1 SGHNT, CDR2 YYREEE (reference sequence). The CDR3 nucleotides read TGTGCCAGCAGCTTTGGTTCAAGAAGCTCTATTGGAAACACCATATATTTT. It specifies CASSFGSRSSIGNTIYF.

The CDR3 nucleotides read TGTGCCAGCTCACTGGGATCCGGGGACAGGTCTGGAAACACCATATATTTT. It is translated as CASSLGSGDRSGNTIYF. This rearrangement joins TRBV18 to TRBJ1-3, with TRBD1 matching over 8 bases. The germline gives CDR1 KGHSH, CDR2 LQKENI. The V and J ends lost 4 bases and 1 base, in that order; junction bases with no gene match: 9. This CDR3 comprises 17 residues.

V and J are TRBV11-2 and TRBJ2-7; the match to TRBD2 covers 8 bases. The CDR3 consists of 16 residues. Trimming took 5 bases from V and 0 from J; bases not matched to a gene: 9. Germline V gene sequence: CDR1 SGHAT, CDR2 FQNNGV. CDR3 residues: CASSAQLAAVSYEQYF. In DNA, the CDR3 is TGTGCCAGCAGCGCCCAACTAGCGGCCGTCTCCTACGAGCAGTACTTC.

This chain joins TRBV28 and TRBJ1-6; 8 nucleotides match TRBD1. The germline V gene has CDR1 MDHEN and CDR2 SYDVKM. Trimming took 6 bases from V and 9 from J; bases not matched to a gene: 7. The CDR3 is made up of 14 amino acids. The CDR3 nucleotides read TGTGCCAGCAGCCTACAGGGGGTCCCTTCACCCCTCCACTTT. It codes for CASSLQGVPSPLHF.